This TCR beta chain is drawn from a study of CD8+CD57+ T cells in acquired aplastic anemia. Background on the study: When averaged, DNA from sorted CD4+ and CD8+ cells came to approximately 3.2 ug.

Genomic DNA provided the template from which TCR beta VDJ and CDR3 profiles were obtained. TCRdb ran MiXCR on the reads and lists one entry per CDR3 protein. Here the sample spans hundreds of thousands of distinct CDR3 sequences, roughly 82% being singletons. As concerns this clonotype: The limits of the CDR3 on the DNA are not certain, so only TCRdb's listed CDR3 is given.

CD8+CD57+ cell expansion, shown by flow cytometry, had occurred in the patients selected for sequencing. Both ends counted, the CDR3 spans 14 residues. Germline V gene sequence: CDR1 SEHNR, CDR2 FQNEAQ (reference sequence). This sequence joins TRBV7-9 and TRBJ1-6; TRBD1 is the table's D call, not checked against the DNA. Sequenced: sorted CD4+, CD8+, or CD8+CD57+ T cells (not recorded which) from PBMCs. This receptor was obtained from a human donor with aplastic anemia. The CDR3 loop is CAGQGAWETQYFGF.